A single sample is the source of the 4 T cell receptor beta chains below, sequenced in a study of T cell responses to AZD1222 COVID-19 vaccine. Sequenced by immunoSEQ multiplex PCR; TCRdb stores in-frame clones only, minus some. The sample comprises about 97,000 clones, about 89% of which are singletons, and around 6.8% rests with the top ten. Material: peripheral blood, obtained on day 0 of AZD1222 vaccination. These receptors all come from an adult in good health.

V usage is TRBV9 and J usage is TRBJ2-7, with D perhaps TRBD1 or TRBD2 (5 bases each). Germline V gene sequence: CDR1 SGDLS, CDR2 YYNGEE. The CDR3 has 15 residues. The V end was cut by 3 bases, the J end by 1 base, with 14 bases between. CDR3 DNA sequence: TGTGCCAGCAGCGAGACCGGGACCGTTTCCTACGAGCAGTACTTC. Translated, it gives CASSETGTVSYEQYF.

The V gene is TRBV3-1 (or the pseudogene TRBV3-2), the J gene TRBJ1-2; D unresolved. Germline CDR1 LGHDT, CDR2 YNNKEL (reference sequence). Trimming took off 4 bases at V and 4 bases at J, with 13 bases between the two ends. The CDR3 length is 14 residues. The CDR3 nucleotides are TGTGCCAGCAGCCTCTCCGGATTCCTCTATGGCTACACCTTC. It codes for CASSLSGFLYGYTF.

V usage is TRBV2 and J usage is TRBJ1-5; tentatively, D is TRBD1 (6 bases). Trimming left V 3 bases short and J 1 base short, with 16 bases between. Germline CDR1 SNHLY, CDR2 FYNNEI. This CDR3 spans 17 amino acids. This CDR3 reads CASSDSRGMVSNQPQHF. The CDR3 DNA is TGTGCCAGCAGTGACAGCAGGGGAATGGTCAGCAATCAGCCCCAGCATTTT.

This chain connects TRBV30 to TRBJ1-6; no firm D call. Between the trimmed V and J ends, which lost 0 bases and 7 bases, there was a span of 13 bases. The germline V gene encodes CDR1 GTSNPN and CDR2 SVGIG (reference sequence). CDR3 length equals 15 residues. Written as DNA, the CDR3 is TGTGCCTGGAGTGTGGATTTCGCAGAGAATTCACCCCTCCACTTT. Translated: CAWSVDFAENSPLHF.